This is a list of T cell receptor beta chains from one sample in a study of CD8 T cell repertoires and HIV-1 epitope variants. Method: immunoSEQ multiplex PCR; TCRdb's copy keeps in-frame clones and lacks some. The data hold roughly 5,900 clones, with roughly 70% observed a single time. Antigens of these TCRs are unknown. Sequencing used cultured CD8+ T cells derived from PBMCs. These receptors came from a male donor with HIV. CDR3s include the opening cysteine and the closing phenylalanine or tryptophan. A D gene is named only where the DNA matches it firmly. Clone size is shown for a subset of rows, as once, few, many or a class of expanded clone.

TRBV19	.	TRBD1	14	TRBJ1-5	TGTGCCAGTAGTCCCGACAGGGGTAGTCAGCCCCAGCATTTT	CASSPDRGSQPQHF
TRBV5-6	.	TRBD1	17	TRBJ1-5	TGTGCCAGCAGCTACCGGGACAGGTCTTTGAGCAATCAGCCCCAGCATTTT	CASSYRDRSLSNQPQHF
TRBV10-1	.	TRBD1	15	TRBJ1-5	TGCGGCCGGAGGACAGGTTTCGCCCATAATCAGCCCCAGCATTTT	CGRRTGFAHNQPQHF
TRBV4-2	.	.	16	TRBJ1-2	TGTGCCAGCAGCCAAGAGGTCGGGAACAGAGTCTATGGCTACACCTTC	CASSQEVGNRVYGYTF
TRBV30	.	.	17	TRBJ2-7	TGTGCCTGGAGGATTAGAGACTCCAAGTACTATTCCTACGAGCAGTACTTC	CAWRIRDSKYYSYEQYF
TRBV10-3	.	TRBD1	13	TRBJ1-2	TGTGCCAAATCCCAGGGGGCCGGCTATGGCTACACCTTC	CAKSQGAGYGYTF
TRBV5-1	.	.	14	TRBJ2-4	TGCGCCAGCAGCCTGGGTAGTTCCAAAAACATTCAGTACTTC	CASSLGSSKNIQYF
TRBV29-1	.	TRBD1	18	TRBJ2-3	TGCAGCGTTGTCCCCCCCCTAAATGGACAGGTGGCGATAGATACGCAGTATTTT	CSVVPPLNGQVAIDTQYF
TRBV14	.	.	17	TRBJ2-7	TGTGCCAGCAGCGGTCCGGGGCGGGGGACAATCTCCTACGAGCAGTACTTC	CASSGPGRGTISYEQYF
TRBV9	.	.	16	TRBJ2-1	TGTGCCAGCAGCGTAGACCAGGCCTCAAGGGGGAATGAGCAGTTCTTC	CASSVDQASRGNEQFF
TRBV27	.	TRBD1	14	TRBJ2-1	TGTGCCAGCAAGAGGACAGGTTCCTACAATGAGCAGTTCTTC	CASKRTGSYNEQFF
TRBV19	few	.	14	TRBJ2-7	TGTGCCAGTAGTATCTCGTCGGGGGCTTACGAGCAGTACTTC	CASSISSGAYEQYF
TRBV13	once	TRBD2	15	TRBJ2-3	TGTGCCAGCAGCTCTAGCGGGAGTCCCACAGATACGCAGTATTTT	CASSSSGSPTDTQYF
TRBV10-2	.	.	16	TRBJ2-5	TGCGCCAGCAGTGAGGGAAAAATCGTGTCTAGAGAGACCCAGTACTTC	CASSEGKIVSRETQYF
TRBV28	.	TRBD2	16	TRBJ2-3	TGTGCCAGCAGTTCGCTAGCGGGAGGACTCACAGATACGCAGTATTTT	CASSSLAGGLTDTQYF
TRBV4-2	.	TRBD1	15	TRBJ1-4	TGTGCCAGCAGCCAGCCCGGGACAGGGGATGAAAAACTGTTTTTT	CASSQPGTGDEKLFF
TRBV7-9	.	TRBD2	14	TRBJ2-1	TGTGCCAGCAGCTTGAGCGGGGGGGCGCCTGAGCAGTTCTTC	CASSLSGGAPEQFF
TRBV19	medium-sized	.	15	TRBJ1-1	TGTGCCAGTAGTGATTACGGGGCTCTGAACACTGAAGCTTTCTTT	CASSDYGALNTEAFF
TRBV14	medium-sized	.	14	TRBJ2-5	TGTGCCAGCAGCCAAGTGCGGGGCCGGGGGACCCAGTACTTC	CASSQVRGRGTQYF
TRBV19	.	TRBD1	11	TRBJ2-5	TGTGCCAGTAGTAACAGGGGGACCCAGTACTTC	CASSNRGTQYF
TRBV28	few	TRBD1	16	TRBJ1-1	TGTGCCAGCAGTTCCGGGACAGGGTGGGCCGGGTTTGAAGCTTTCTTT	CASSSGTGWAGFEAFF